A single sample is the source of the 25 T cell receptor beta chains below, sequenced in a study of cytomegalovirus exposure and HLA in healthy donors. The PCR made use of 60 Vbeta and 13 Jbeta primers. The assay was immunoSEQ multiplex PCR, and TCRdb's table has in-frame clones only and misses some. The data show approximately 79,000 clones, more than 60% seen once. The sample comprised PBMCs. These receptors were collected from a male donor in good health and CMV-seropositive.

The chain recombines TRBV5-1 with TRBJ1-4, with D hard to call. The V end lost 7 bases, the J end lost 8 bases, and 15 bases lay between the germline ends. CDR3 length: 13 amino acids. Germline-derived CDR1 and CDR2 are SGHRS and YFSETQ. The CDR3 loop reads CASAPARNEKLFF. CDR3 sequence (DNA): TGCGCCAGCGCACCGGCGAGGAACGAAAAACTGTTTTTT.

This clone showed up just once. V usage is TRBV7-9 and J usage is TRBJ2-7; 12 bases agree with TRBD1. The germline V gene has CDR1 SEHNR and CDR2 FQNEAQ (reference sequence). V dropped 0 bases and J dropped 7; count of bases not matched to a gene: 7. This CDR3 spans 16 amino acids. Here the CDR3 DNA reads TGTGCCAGCAGCTTAGCGGGGGGACAGGGGGCTGGAGAGCAGTACTTC. It encodes CASSLAGGQGAGEQYF.

V and J are TRBV25-1 and TRBJ2-5, with a weak D call TRBD2 (5 bases). The CDR3 has 14 residues. Germline CDR1 is MGHDK and CDR2 is SYGVNS. Trimming took off 3 bases at V and 1 base at J, with 9 bases between the two ends. The chain's CDR3 is CASSEAGPQETQYF. CDR3 nucleotides: TGTGCCAGCAGTGAGGCGGGTCCCCAAGAGACCCAGTACTTC.

The chain has TRBV7-8 and TRBJ2-1; possible D gene TRBD2, 5 bases. The CDR3 totals 15 residues. CDR1 SGHVS and CDR2 FQNEAQ come from the germline V gene. V lost 3 bases, J lost 3 bases, and 12 bases lay in between. The CDR3 loop is CASSFHNGGYNEQFF. The DNA of the CDR3 is TGTGCCAGCAGCTTCCACAACGGAGGCTACAATGAGCAGTTCTTC.

The V call is TRBV7-2, the J call TRBJ1-6; 9 bases are shared with TRBD1. Trimming removed 5 bases from V and 9 bases from J; junction bases left unmatched: 14. Germline V gene lookup returns CDR1 SGHTA and CDR2 FQGNSA. This CDR3 comprises 17 residues. The CDR3 DNA follows: TGTGCCAGCAGCCTCCGCGCGGGACAGGGCGCTTTTTCACCCCTCCACTTT. It encodes CASSLRAGQGAFSPLHF.

The chain uses TRBV7-9 and TRBJ1-5; D possibly corresponds to TRBD1 (6 bases). The V gene lost 8 bases and the J gene lost 5 bases, with 13 bases spanning the gap. Germline CDR1 reads SEHNR; CDR2 reads FQNEAQ (reference sequence). The CDR3 totals 13 residues. This CDR3 reads CASGQPGYQPQHF. CDR3 coding DNA: TGTGCCAGCGGACAGCCCGGGTATCAGCCCCAGCATTTT.

Here the CDR3 reads CASSLETGGFTEAFF. The DNA of the CDR3 is TGTGCCAGCAGCTTAGAAACGGGGGGGTTCACTGAAGCTTTCTTT. The V and J genes are TRBV13 and TRBJ1-1; possible D gene TRBD1, 5 bases. The CDR3 sequence is 15 residues long. Germline V gene sequence: CDR1 PRHDT, CDR2 FYEKMQ (reference sequence). V dropped 1 base and J dropped 4 bases, with 13 bases sitting between them.

A remark on this clone: At one end the junction does not follow the germline gene, possibly because of a read error. The chain links TRBV5-1 to TRBJ2-7; tentatively, D is TRBD2 (6 bases). From germline, CDR1 is SGHRS and CDR2 YFSETQ. This CDR3 comprises 17 residues. DNA of the CDR3: TGCACCAGCACATCACAAGGGGCGGGAAGGGCCGCTTCCGAGCAGTACTTC. It translates to CTSTSQGAGRAASEQYF.

The chain employs TRBV5-1 and TRBJ1-2; no clear D. This CDR3 comprises 12 residues. V lost 5 bases and J 0 bases, leaving 5 bases between the germline ends. Germline CDR1 is SGHRS and CDR2 is YFSETQ. The CDR3 region is CASSEANYGYTF. CDR3 DNA: TGCGCCAGCAGTGAGGCTAACTATGGCTACACCTTC.

This sequence joins TRBV19 and TRBJ2-1, with TRBD2 as a possible D gene (6 bases). The CDR3 covers 16 residues. V was pared by 4 bases and J by 4 bases, with 17 bases between. Germline values: CDR1 LNHDA, CDR2 SQIVND (reference sequence). The CDR3 protein is CASSTSQRAPYNEQFF. The DNA for the CDR3 is TGTGCCAGTAGTACGTCCCAGCGGGCTCCTTACAATGAGCAGTTCTTC. Combining the CDR3 with reference TRBV19 and TRBJ2-1 gives the whole variable domain DGGITQSPKYLFRKEGQNVTLSCEQNLNHDAMYWYRQDPGQGLRLIYYSQIVNDFQKGDIAEGYSVSREKKESFPLTVTSAQKNPTAFYLCASSTSQRAPYNEQFFGPGTRLTVL.

This clone was recorded once. The rearrangement uses TRBV18 and TRBJ2-7, with 11 bases matching TRBD1. The trim removed 1 base at V and 6 bases at J, leaving 5 bases unmatched. This CDR3 region has 15 residues. CDR1 is KGHSH, CDR2 LQKENI, per germline. The CDR3 protein is CASSPRGQGGAEQYF. The CDR3 DNA sequence: TGTGCCAGCTCACCACGGGGACAGGGGGGAGCCGAGCAGTACTTC.

This rearrangement joins TRBV6-6 to TRBJ1-5, with 8 bases identical to TRBD1. Trimming at V came to 4 bases and at J to 7 bases, leaving 3 bases not matched to a gene. The CDR3 sequence is 13 residues long. The germline CDR1 and CDR2 sequences are MNHNY and SVGAGI (reference sequence). DNA for the CDR3: TGTGCCAGCAGTTTGGCAGGGGGCCAGCCCCAGCATTTT. This translates into CASSLAGGQPQHF.

There are many counts of this clone. The chain links TRBV28 to TRBJ1-1; D ambiguous. This CDR3 region has 14 residues. The V and J ends lost 5 bases and 5 bases respectively, with 15 bases between them. Germline V gives CDR1 MDHEN, CDR2 SYDVKM. Written as DNA, the CDR3 is TGTGCCAGCAGTCTGCAGAGGGTGGGGACTGAAGCTTTCTTT. It encodes CASSLQRVGTEAFF.

CDR3 residues: CASSLSSRPGHGSSGTEAFF. The CDR3 bases are TGTGCCAGCAGTTTATCGAGTCGCCCCGGACACGGATCCTCGGGCACTGAAGCTTTCTTT. V usage is TRBV27 and J usage is TRBJ1-1; tentatively, D is TRBD1 (5 bases). CDR3 size: 20 residues. Germline V gives CDR1 MNHEY, CDR2 SMNVEV (reference sequence). Trimming shortened V by 0 bases and J by 4 bases, and 27 bases separated the two germline ends.

This sequence joins TRBV7-2 and TRBJ1-4; D uncertain. The germline V gene has CDR1 SGHTA and CDR2 FQGNSA. The CDR3 is made up of 13 amino acids. V lost 6 bases and J 5 bases, leaving 10 bases between the germline ends. DNA of the CDR3: TGTGCCAGCAGTACCCAGACAAATGAAAAACTGTTTTTT. Translation gives CASSTQTNEKLFF.

The chain uses TRBV6-5 and TRBJ2-7; D remains ambiguous. Germline values: CDR1 MNHEY, CDR2 SVGAGI. The CDR3 runs to 14 residues. The V end was cut by 0 bases, the J end by 3 bases, with 9 bases between. DNA of the CDR3: TGTGCCAGCAGTTACTCGTCTAATGGCTACGAGCAGTACTTC. This codes for CASSYSSNGYEQYF.

This clone appeared once. The chain combines TRBV5-4 with TRBJ2-7, with D uncertain. This CDR3 is built from 14 residues. The germline V and J ends were trimmed by 4 bases and 1 base, with 12 bases remaining between them. CDR1 is SGHNT and CDR2 is YYREEE in the germline V gene (reference sequence). CDR3 coding DNA: TGTGCCAGCAGCCCGTCAGAAAATTCCTACGAGCAGTACTTC. Amino acids: CASSPSENSYEQYF.

The sample holds one count of this clone. The chain links TRBV25-1 to TRBJ1-4; a weak D match, TRBD1 (6 bases). Germline assignment: CDR1 MGHDK and CDR2 SYGVNS. This CDR3 is 15 amino acids long. V was trimmed by 6 bases and J by 8 bases, leaving 19 bases between them. The CDR3 reads CASRGSGRGWEKLFF. The CDR3 DNA is TGTGCCAGCAGGGGGTCAGGGAGGGGGTGGGAAAAACTGTTTTTT.

The chain is built from TRBV7-2 and TRBJ1-6, with 10 bases identical to TRBD1. Germline V CDR1 and CDR2: SGHTA, FQGNSA. The CDR3 has 18 residues. V gave up 3 bases and J gave up 1 base; unmatched junction bases: 6. In nucleotides, the CDR3 is TGTGCCAGCAGCTTTGACCGGGACAGGGGTTCCTATAATTCACCCCTCCACTTT. Amino acid sequence: CASSFDRDRGSYNSPLHF.

The CDR3 nucleotides are TGTGCCAGCAGCTCCGGACAGTATAATTCACCCCTCCACTTT. It is translated as CASSSGQYNSPLHF. The rearrangement links TRBV7-8 to TRBJ1-6, with a tentative D call TRBD1 (6 bases). The CDR3 runs 14 residues. V lost 4 bases to trimming and J lost 4 bases, with 8 bases between them. Germline V lookup: CDR1 SGHVS, CDR2 FQNEAQ.

The chain employs TRBV2 and TRBJ2-7, with 11 bases that match TRBD2. This CDR3 is built from 14 residues. Germline-derived CDR1 and CDR2 are SNHLY and FYNNEI. Losses at the gene ends were 6 bases for V and 6 bases for J; bases not matched to a gene: 7. The CDR3 here is CASRPGLAGCEQYF. The CDR3 DNA reads as TGTGCCAGCAGGCCTGGACTAGCGGGCTGCGAGCAGTACTTC. Full variable domain (outside the CDR3, taken from reference TRBV2 and TRBJ2-7): EPEVTQTPSHQVTQMGQEVILRCVPISNHLYFYWYRQILGQKVEFLVSFYNNEISEKSEIFDDQFSVERPDGSNFTLKIRSTKLEDSAMYFCASRPGLAGCEQYFGPGTRLTVT.

V is TRBV5-1 and J is TRBJ2-3; 14 nucleotides agree with TRBD2. Trimming took 0 bases from V and 10 from J; bases not matched to a gene: 10. The CDR3 contains 17 residues. Germline V gene data show CDR1 as SGHRS and CDR2 as YFSETQ. CDR3 coding DNA: TGCGCCAGCAGCTTGGCTTCGGGACTAGCGGGGGTGAACGCGCAGTATTTT. It encodes CASSLASGLAGVNAQYF.

The chain employs TRBV7-9 and TRBJ2-5; the D gene is possibly TRBD1 (5 bases). V was cut by 5 bases and J by 1 base, with 20 bases left in between. CDR3 length equals 17 residues. Germline CDR1 and CDR2: SEHNR and FQNEAQ (reference sequence). The CDR3 protein is CASSPGHGVAAQETQYF. The CDR3 DNA reads TGTGCCAGCAGCCCTGGACATGGCGTGGCCGCCCAAGAGACCCAGTACTTC. The full variable domain, with the rest looked up from reference TRBV7-9 and TRBJ2-5, is DTGVSQNPRHKITKRGQNVTFRCDPISEHNRLYWYRQTLGQGPEFLTYFQNEAQLEKSRLLSDRFSAERPKGSFSTLEIQRTEQGDSAMYLCASSPGHGVAAQETQYFGPGTRLLVL.

This clone was seen a handful of times. This CDR3 reads CASSAQGGTEAFF. The CDR3 coding sequence is TGTGCCAGCAGCGCCCAGGGGGGCACTGAAGCTTTCTTT. The rearrangement uses TRBV7-2 and TRBJ1-1; TRBD1 aligns across 7 bases. Germline CDR1 is SGHTA and CDR2 is FQGNSA. The ends lost 5 bases at V and 4 bases at J; junction bases unmatched: 4. The CDR3 contains 13 residues. Using reference TRBV7-2 and TRBJ1-1 for the parts outside the CDR3, the full variable domain is GAGVSQSPSNKVTEKGKDVELRCDPISGHTALYWYRQSLGQGLEFLIYFQGNSAPDKSGLPSDRFSAERTGGSVSTLTIQRTQQEDSAVYLCASSAQGGTEAFFGQGTRLTVV.

This clone was seen a handful of times. V and J are TRBV7-2 and TRBJ1-5, with a tentative D call TRBD1 (6 bases). V lost 1 base and J 4 bases, leaving 11 bases between the germline ends. The CDR3 runs 15 residues. The germline V gene encodes CDR1 SGHTA and CDR2 FQGNSA. The CDR3, as DNA: TGTGCCAGCAGCTTAGGACAGGCCCCAAATCAGCCCCAGCATTTT. Translated: CASSLGQAPNQPQHF. Supplemented by reference TRBV7-2 and TRBJ1-5, the full variable domain reads GAGVSQSPSNKVTEKGKDVELRCDPISGHTALYWYRQSLGQGLEFLIYFQGNSAPDKSGLPSDRFSAERTGGSVSTLTIQRTQQEDSAVYLCASSLGQAPNQPQHFGDGTRLSIL.